This T cell receptor beta chain was sequenced in a study of blood T cell repertoires in COVID-19. Turning to the study itself: Specimens from acute and convalescent COVID-19 originated in the United States, Italy and Spain. Sources were T cells, B-cell-depleted T cells, or PBMCs; the material itself was cDNA or gDNA.

Per the original methods: Cell counts per sample came from amplifying reference gene primers. Assay: immunoSEQ multiplex PCR; the TCRdb copy retains only in-frame clones and omits some. The V and J calls and the clone size are those of that table, but D and trimming were determined from the DNA. The sample has 69,000 or so clones, around 89% seen once. The clonotype originates from a man in his fifties or sixties with acute or convalescent COVID-19. Source material: peripheral blood.

The CDR3 DNA reads as TGTGCCTGGAGTGCGGGACTAGCCTACCGAGAGACCCAGTACTTC. This gives the protein CAWSAGLAYRETQYF. The chain couples TRBV30 to TRBJ2-5; 9 bases align to TRBD2. V was clipped by 1 base and J by 4 bases; unmatched bases: 7. Germline loops: CDR1 GTSNPN, CDR2 SVGIG (reference sequence). This CDR3 region has 15 residues.